One and the same sample provided the 19 T cell receptor beta chains below, sequenced in a study of persistence of HIV-infected CD4 T cells. This nonspecific control used anti-CD3/anti-CD28 bead stimulation of CD4+ T cells. Sorting selected CD4+ T cells upregulating both CD40 ligand and CD69. Their antigens are not known. The immunoSEQ assay was version 4, run in survey mode. Using immunoSEQ multiplex PCR, the repertoire was profiled, and TCRdb retains in-frame clones only, with some absent. The sample consists of 40,000 to 55,000 clones, about nine tenths of them appearing once. The sequencing used CD4+ T cells sorted from PBMCs after approximately 20-hour stimulation, collected from a patient who received antiretroviral therapy. The receptors were sampled from an adult woman with HIV who was CMV-seropositive.

This clone was seen only a few times. V is TRBV6-2 or TRBV6-3 and J is TRBJ1-1; perhaps TRBD1 as D (5 bases). The CDR3 spans 15 residues. Trimming stripped 5 bases from V and 5 bases from J, with 18 bases between. Germline loops: CDR1 MNHEY, CDR2 SVGEGT. CDR3 residues: CASSDQSAGKTEAFF. The CDR3 bases are TGTGCCAGCAGTGACCAGTCAGCAGGGAAAACTGAAGCTTTCTTT.

This clone was counted only a few times. This chain links TRBV7-6 with TRBJ2-3; no firm D call. CDR1 and CDR2 (germline): SGHVS, FNYEAQ. Trimming took 5 bases from V and 5 from J, leaving 14 bases between them. This CDR3 is 14 amino acids long. CDR3 sequence reads: CASSPHGVQDTQYF. DNA for the CDR3: TGTGCCAGCAGCCCTCACGGAGTTCAAGATACGCAGTATTTT.

The chain is built from TRBV19 and TRBJ1-1, with D possibly matching TRBD1 (5 bases). This CDR3 region has 14 residues. Germline V gives CDR1 LNHDA, CDR2 SQIVND (reference sequence). V was trimmed by 5 bases and J by 4 bases, leaving 14 bases between them. The DNA for the CDR3 is TGTGCCAGTAGTGTATTAGCCGGGGGCACTGAAGCTTTCTTT. Translating gives CASSVLAGGTEAFF.

This rearrangement joins TRBV5-5 to TRBJ1-5, with 7 bases aligning to TRBD1. The V and J ends lost 4 bases and 11 bases, in that order; junction bases with no gene match: 12. CDR1 and CDR2 (germline): SGHKS, YYEKEE (reference sequence). There are 14 residues in the CDR3. The CDR3 region is CASSTRDSGSAQHF. DNA for the CDR3: TGTGCCAGCAGCACCCGGGACAGCGGGTCGGCCCAGCATTTT.

This chain links TRBV3-1 (or the pseudogene TRBV3-2) with TRBJ1-6; unclear D gene. Deletions cut 1 base from V and 12 bases from J, with 7 bases between. The CDR3 length is 12 residues. Germline CDR1 reads LGHDT; CDR2 reads YNNKEL (reference sequence). The CDR3 nucleotides read TGTGCCAGCAGCCAAGGCGGTGTACCCCTCCACTTT. Protein sequence: CASSQGGVPLHF.

The chain recombines TRBV5-4 with TRBJ2-7, with a weak D call TRBD1 (6 bases). Germline V gives CDR1 SGHNT, CDR2 YYREEE (reference sequence). The CDR3 is made up of 13 amino acids. Trimming pared 4 bases from V and 2 bases from J, leaving 10 bases between. The CDR3 spells CASSTQGPYEQYF. The CDR3 nucleotides read TGTGCCAGCAGCACACAGGGACCCTACGAGCAGTACTTC.

The chain links TRBV6-5 to TRBJ1-1; D remains ambiguous. Trimming removed 7 bases from V and 2 bases from J, with 11 bases in between. The CDR3 consists of 13 residues. Germline CDR1 MNHEY, CDR2 SVGAGI. For the CDR3, the DNA is TGTGCCAGCAAGGAGTTCGCCAACACTGAAGCTTTCTTT. Protein sequence: CASKEFANTEAFF.

V usage is TRBV25-1 and J usage is TRBJ1-2; D remains unclear. This CDR3 is 17 amino acids long. Trimming removed 2 bases from V and 4 bases from J, with 20 bases in between. Germline V CDR1 and CDR2: MGHDK, SYGVNS. CDR3 protein: CASSETILGGKGYGYTF. CDR3 nucleotide sequence: TGTGCCAGCAGTGAAACAATCCTTGGAGGGAAGGGCTATGGCTACACCTTC.

The chain employs TRBV5-5 and TRBJ1-2; 12 positions agree with TRBD1. The CDR3 is 14 residues long. J lost 6 bases, V lost 5 bases, and 5 bases had no gene match. In germline, CDR1 is SGHKS, CDR2 YYEKEE (reference sequence). CDR3 coding DNA: TGTGCCAGCAGACGGGGGACAGGGGGCGATGGCTACACCTTC. Amino acid sequence: CASRRGTGGDGYTF.

The rearrangement uses TRBV3-1 (or the pseudogene TRBV3-2) and TRBJ1-4, with D possibly matching TRBD1 (5 bases). The germline gives CDR1 LGHDT, CDR2 YNNKEL (reference sequence). This CDR3 spans 15 amino acids. V was trimmed by 3 bases and J by 3 bases, leaving 11 bases between them. The CDR3 is CASSQEGRANEKLFF. CDR3 coding DNA: TGTGCCAGCAGCCAGGAGGGGCGGGCTAATGAAAAACTGTTTTTT.

This chain connects TRBV27 to TRBJ1-6; D not resolved. Germline CDR1 is MNHEY and CDR2 is SMNVEV (reference sequence). This CDR3 region has 14 residues. Trimming took 4 bases from V and 7 from J, leaving 11 bases between them. The CDR3 nucleotides read TGTGCCAGCAGTTCGAGACTGGAAAATTCACCCCTCCACTTT. It codes for CASSSRLENSPLHF.

A remark on this clone: Other DNA sequences in the same sample also yield this CDR3. The V gene is TRBV10-2, the J gene TRBJ1-1; D remains unclear. CDR1 WSHSY and CDR2 SAAADI come from the germline V gene. The CDR3 is 13 amino acids. Trimming left V 3 bases short and J 3 bases short, with 8 bases between. This CDR3 is CASSEEGYTEAFF. CDR3 nucleotide sequence: TGCGCCAGCAGTGAAGAGGGATACACTGAAGCTTTCTTT.

This clone was recorded a few times. The V gene is TRBV5-1, the J gene TRBJ1-6, with TRBD1 identical over 8 bases. The CDR3 is made up of 15 amino acids. Per the germline V gene, CDR1 is SGHRS and CDR2 is YFSETQ. Unmatched junction bases numbered 8, after V lost 4 bases and J lost 8 bases. The CDR3 region has the DNA TGCGCCAGCAGCCGGGGACAGGAGGGGCATTCACCCCTCCACTTT. Translated: CASSRGQEGHSPLHF.

The chain has TRBV5-1 and TRBJ2-1, with 12 bases fitting TRBD2. V shed 4 bases, J shed 6 bases, and the junction held 8 bases outside the gene matches. The CDR3 contains 16 residues. Germline CDR1 SGHRS, CDR2 YFSETQ. The DNA of the CDR3 is TGCGCCAGCAGCCGACAGACTAGCGGGAGTAGCAATGAGCAGTTCTTC. Amino acids: CASSRQTSGSSNEQFF.

The chain is built from TRBV14 and TRBJ2-1; 9 bases fit TRBD2. V was pared by 4 bases and J by 6 bases, with 7 bases of the junction left unmatched. This CDR3 has 15 amino acids. Germline assignment: CDR1 SGHDN and CDR2 FVKESK. The CDR3 bases are TGTGCCAGCAGCCCTCCAAGCGGGAGGCTCAATGAGCAGTTCTTC. This gives the protein CASSPPSGRLNEQFF. Looking up the rest from reference TRBV14 and TRBJ2-1 gives the full variable domain: EAGVTQFPSHSVIEKGQTVTLRCDPISGHDNLYWYRRVMGKEIKFLLHFVKESKQDESGMPNNRFLAERTGGTYSTLKVQPAELEDSGVYFCASSPPSGRLNEQFFGPGTRLTVL.

V is TRBV28 and J is TRBJ2-1; D could derive from TRBD1 or TRBD2 (5 bases each). V lost 7 bases and J 4 bases, leaving 14 bases between the germline ends. CDR1 and CDR2 from the germline V gene are MDHEN and SYDVKM. The CDR3 contains 14 residues. The CDR3 here is CASTTTAAYNEQFF. In DNA, the CDR3 is TGTGCCAGCACAACGACAGCGGCGTACAATGAGCAGTTCTTC.

This clone was detected once. The chain uses TRBV18 and TRBJ1-5; 7 bases line up with TRBD1. The CDR3 contains 16 residues. V was pared by 4 bases and J by 1 base, with 7 bases of the junction left unmatched. Germline CDR1 reads KGHSH; CDR2 reads LQKENI. The chain's CDR3 is CASSLGTAGSNQPQHF. In DNA form, the CDR3 reads TGTGCCAGCTCACTCGGGACAGCGGGGAGCAATCAGCCCCAGCATTTT.

This rearrangement joins TRBV29-1 to TRBJ2-7; the D call may be TRBD1 or TRBD2 (6 bases each). The V gene's germline CDR1 is SQVTM and CDR2 ANQGSEA. The length of the CDR3 is 14 residues. Trimming pared 4 bases from V and 4 bases from J, leaving 17 bases between. This CDR3 is CSVVGRGQNYEQYF. The DNA of the CDR3 is TGCAGCGTTGTCGGCCGGGGGCAAAATTACGAGCAGTACTTC.

V usage is TRBV7-9 and J usage is TRBJ1-3, with TRBD1 identical over 7 bases. This CDR3 spans 17 amino acids. In germline, CDR1 is SEHNR, CDR2 FQNEAQ (reference sequence). J gave up 4 bases and V 3 bases, and 12 bases lay outside the gene matches. The CDR3 coding sequence is TGTGCCAGCAGCTTCAGACAGGGAGGTTACTCCGGAAACACCATATATTTT. This translates into CASSFRQGGYSGNTIYF.